This TCR beta chain appears in the sequencing data of a study of control samples from healthy donors and cancer patients. Sequencing used immunoSEQ multiplex PCR; TCRdb keeps in-frame clones, though not all of them. The sample carries some 120,000 clones, about 93% recorded once. The TCR comes from a man in his thirties or forties in good health. The sample taken for sequencing was blood.

In DNA form, the CDR3 reads TGTGCCAGCACCCCGGACAACACCTACGAGCAGTACTTC. This codes for CASTPDNTYEQYF. The chain couples TRBV6-5 to TRBJ2-7; D possibly corresponds to TRBD1 (5 bases). Germline V gene lookup returns CDR1 MNHEY and CDR2 SVGAGI. Trimming left V 7 bases short and J 2 bases short, with 12 bases between. This CDR3 contains 13 residues.